Below, one T cell receptor (beta chain) is given with its context. The sample originates from a study of control samples from healthy donors and cancer patients. Assay: immunoSEQ multiplex PCR; the TCRdb copy retains only in-frame clones and omits some. The data hold about 140,000 clones, with 70% to 90% observed a single time. The V gene's germline CDR1 is SGDLS and CDR2 YYNGEE. The CDR3 covers 15 residues. Between the trimmed V and J ends, which lost 0 bases and 0 bases, there was a span of 9 bases. The gene calls are TRBV9 and TRBJ2-5; TRBD1 is a possible D gene (5 bases). This TCR was sampled from a man between 18 and 35 years old in good health. The source material was blood. The CDR3 sequence: CASSVVPGYQETQYF. DNA of the CDR3: TGTGCCAGCAGCGTAGTGCCAGGGTACCAAGAGACCCAGTACTTC.